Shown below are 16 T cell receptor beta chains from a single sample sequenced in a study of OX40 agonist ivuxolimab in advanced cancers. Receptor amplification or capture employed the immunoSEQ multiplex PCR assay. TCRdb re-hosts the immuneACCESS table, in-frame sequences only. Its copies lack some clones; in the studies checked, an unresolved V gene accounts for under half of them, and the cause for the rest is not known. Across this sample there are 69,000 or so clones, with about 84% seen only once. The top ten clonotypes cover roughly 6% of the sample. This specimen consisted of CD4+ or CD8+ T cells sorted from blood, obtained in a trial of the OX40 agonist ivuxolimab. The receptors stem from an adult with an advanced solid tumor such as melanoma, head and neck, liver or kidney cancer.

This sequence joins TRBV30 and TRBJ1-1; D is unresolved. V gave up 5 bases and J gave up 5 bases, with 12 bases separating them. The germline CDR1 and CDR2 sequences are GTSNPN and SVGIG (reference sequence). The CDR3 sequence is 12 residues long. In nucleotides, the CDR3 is TGTGCCTGGGACCGCCTGGCAACTGAAGCTTTCTTT. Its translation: CAWDRLATEAFF.

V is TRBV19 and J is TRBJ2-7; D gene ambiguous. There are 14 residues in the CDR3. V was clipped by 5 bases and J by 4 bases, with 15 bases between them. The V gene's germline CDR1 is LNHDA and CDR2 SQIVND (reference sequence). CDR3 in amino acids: CASSPRTAFYEQYF. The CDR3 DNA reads TGTGCCAGTAGTCCGAGGACGGCTTTTTACGAGCAGTACTTC.

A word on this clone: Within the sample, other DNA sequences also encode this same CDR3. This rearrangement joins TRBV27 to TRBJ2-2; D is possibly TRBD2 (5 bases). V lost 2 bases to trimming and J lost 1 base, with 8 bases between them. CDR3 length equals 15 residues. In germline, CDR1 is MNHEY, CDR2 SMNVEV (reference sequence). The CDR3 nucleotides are TGTGCCAGCAGTTTAAGGGCGGGGAACACCGGGGAGCTGTTTTTT. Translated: CASSLRAGNTGELFF.

Here the CDR3 DNA reads TGCGCCAGCTCTGAGGGGGGGCGCAATGAGCAGTTCTTC. Translated, it gives CASSEGGRNEQFF. This rearrangement joins TRBV10-2 to TRBJ2-1; TRBD2 is a possible D gene (7 bases). Germline CDR1 WSHSY, CDR2 SAAADI. Trimming left V 8 bases short and J 6 bases short, with 14 bases between. The CDR3 runs 13 residues.

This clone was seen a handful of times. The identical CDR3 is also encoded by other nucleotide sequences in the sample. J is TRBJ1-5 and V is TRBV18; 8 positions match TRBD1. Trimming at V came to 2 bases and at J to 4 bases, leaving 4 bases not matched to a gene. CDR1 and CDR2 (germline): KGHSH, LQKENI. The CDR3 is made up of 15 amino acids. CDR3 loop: CASSPDRGGNQPQHF. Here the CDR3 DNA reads TGTGCCAGCTCACCAGACAGGGGTGGTAATCAGCCCCAGCATTTT. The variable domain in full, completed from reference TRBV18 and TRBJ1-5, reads NAGVMQNPRHLVRRRGQEARLRCSPMKGHSHVYWYRQLPEEGLKFMVYLQKENIIDESGMPKERFSAEFPKEGPSILRIQQVVRGDSAAYFCASSPDRGGNQPQHFGDGTRLSIL.

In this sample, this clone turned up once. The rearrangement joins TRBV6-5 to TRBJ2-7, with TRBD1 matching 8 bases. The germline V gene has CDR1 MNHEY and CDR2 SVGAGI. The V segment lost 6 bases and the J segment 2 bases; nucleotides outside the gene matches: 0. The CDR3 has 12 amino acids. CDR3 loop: CASRTGAYEQYF. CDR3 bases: TGTGCCAGCAGGACAGGGGCCTACGAGCAGTACTTC.

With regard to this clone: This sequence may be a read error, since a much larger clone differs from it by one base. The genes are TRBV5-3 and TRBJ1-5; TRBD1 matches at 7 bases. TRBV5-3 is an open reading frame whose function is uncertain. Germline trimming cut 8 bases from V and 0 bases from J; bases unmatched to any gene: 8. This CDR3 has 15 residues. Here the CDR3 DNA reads TGTGCCAGCAGCGTACAGGGGTATAGCAATCAGCCCCAGCATTTT. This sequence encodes CASSVQGYSNQPQHF.

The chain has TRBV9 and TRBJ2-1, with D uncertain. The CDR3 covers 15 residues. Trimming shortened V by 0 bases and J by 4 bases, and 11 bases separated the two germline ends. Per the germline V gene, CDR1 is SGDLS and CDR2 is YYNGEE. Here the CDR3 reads CASSVDPSQYNEQFF. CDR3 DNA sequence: TGTGCCAGCAGCGTAGACCCGAGTCAGTACAATGAGCAGTTCTTC. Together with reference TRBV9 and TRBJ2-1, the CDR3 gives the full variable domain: DSGVTQTPKHLITATGQRVTLRCSPRSGDLSVYWYQQSLDQGLQFLIQYYNGEERAKGNILERFSAQQFPDLHSELNLSSLELGDSALYFCASSVDPSQYNEQFFGPGTRLTVL.

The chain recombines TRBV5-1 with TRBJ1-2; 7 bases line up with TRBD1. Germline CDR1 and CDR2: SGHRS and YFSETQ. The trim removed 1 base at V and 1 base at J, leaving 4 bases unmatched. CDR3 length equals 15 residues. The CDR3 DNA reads TGCGCCAGCAGCTTGCGGGACAGTGATAACTATGGCTACACCTTC. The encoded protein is CASSLRDSDNYGYTF.

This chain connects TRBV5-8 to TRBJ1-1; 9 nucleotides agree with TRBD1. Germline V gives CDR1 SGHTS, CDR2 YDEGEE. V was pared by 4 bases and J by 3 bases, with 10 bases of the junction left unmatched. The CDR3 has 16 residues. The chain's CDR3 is CASSPGQGRSYTEAFF. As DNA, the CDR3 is TGTGCCAGCAGCCCCGGACAGGGGAGATCTTACACTGAAGCTTTCTTT. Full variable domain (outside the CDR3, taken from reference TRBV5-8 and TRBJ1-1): EAGVTQSPTHLIKTRGQQATLRCSPISGHTSVYWYQQALGLGLQFLLWYDEGEERNRGNFPPRFSGRQFPNYSSELNVNALELEDSALYLCASSPGQGRSYTEAFFGQGTRLTVV.

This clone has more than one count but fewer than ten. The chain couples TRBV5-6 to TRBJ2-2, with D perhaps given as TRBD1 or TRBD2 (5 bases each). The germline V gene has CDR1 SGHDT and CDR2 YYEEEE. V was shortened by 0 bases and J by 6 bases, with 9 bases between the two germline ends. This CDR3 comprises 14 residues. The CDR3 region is CASSLGGVPGELFF. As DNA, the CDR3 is TGTGCCAGCAGCTTGGGAGGGGTACCCGGGGAGCTGTTTTTT.

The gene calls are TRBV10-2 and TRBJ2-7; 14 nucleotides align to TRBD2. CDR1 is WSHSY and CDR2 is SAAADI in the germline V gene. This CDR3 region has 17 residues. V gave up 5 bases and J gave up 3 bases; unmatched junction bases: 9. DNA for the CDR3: TGCGCCAGCAGTTTCGGGACTAGCGGGAGCGTCTTCTACGAGCAGTACTTC. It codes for CASSFGTSGSVFYEQYF.

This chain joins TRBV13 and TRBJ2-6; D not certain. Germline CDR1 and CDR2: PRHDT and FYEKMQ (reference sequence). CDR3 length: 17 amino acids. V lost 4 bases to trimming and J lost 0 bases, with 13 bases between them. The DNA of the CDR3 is TGTGCCAGCAGCTCTTCTGTCTTCGGCTCTGGGGCCAACGTCCTGACTTTC. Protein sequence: CASSSSVFGSGANVLTF.

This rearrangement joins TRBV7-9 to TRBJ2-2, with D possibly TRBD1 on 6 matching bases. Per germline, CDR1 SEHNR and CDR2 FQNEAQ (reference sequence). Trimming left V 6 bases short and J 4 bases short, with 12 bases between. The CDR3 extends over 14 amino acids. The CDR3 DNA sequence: TGTGCCAGCAGGTATACAGGGTTCACCGGGGAGCTGTTTTTT. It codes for CASRYTGFTGELFF.

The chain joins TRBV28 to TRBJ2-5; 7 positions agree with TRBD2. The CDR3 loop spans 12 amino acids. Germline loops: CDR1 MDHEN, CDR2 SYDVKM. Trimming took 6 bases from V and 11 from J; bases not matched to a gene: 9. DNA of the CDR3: TGTGCCAGCAGGGGAGGGAAGGGTGTGCAGTACTTC. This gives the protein CASRGGKGVQYF.

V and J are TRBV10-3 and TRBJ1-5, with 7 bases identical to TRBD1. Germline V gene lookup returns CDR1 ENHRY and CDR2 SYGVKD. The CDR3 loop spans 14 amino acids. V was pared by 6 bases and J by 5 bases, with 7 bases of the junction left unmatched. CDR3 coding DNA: TGTGCCATCAGCACCGGGACAGCCTATCAGCCCCAGCATTTT. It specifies CAISTGTAYQPQHF.